Listed here is a single TCR beta chain. Generated by immunoSEQ multiplex PCR, the TCRdb table keeps only in-frame clones and is missing some. The data hold some 360,000 clones, with approximately 89% observed a single time. The data were obtained in a study of blood T cell repertoires in COVID-19. The wider study: Italy, Spain and the United States were the sources of the convalescent and acute COVID-19 samples. Sample material is recorded as cDNA or gDNA derived from T cells, B-cell-depleted T cells, or PBMCs.

Germline V gene sequence: CDR1 MNHEY, CDR2 SVGAGI. The CDR3 runs 14 residues. J gave up 4 bases and V 10 bases, and 9 bases lay outside the gene matches. The gene calls are TRBV6-5 and TRBJ2-1; 8 nucleotides align to TRBD2. Sequencing was performed on peripheral blood. This clonotype was obtained from a woman in her sixties or seventies with COVID-19, enrolled during active disease. The CDR3 bases are TGTGCCATCGCCTTAGCGGGGATGTACAATGAGCAGTTCTTC. Protein product: CAIALAGMYNEQFF.